This TCR beta chain was identified during a study of cytomegalovirus exposure and HLA in healthy donors. Points from the study as a whole: TCR association rates varied by HLA locus in a later analysis, with DRB1 highest and HLA-C lowest.

A note on this clone: The antigen is undetermined.

Germline V gene data show CDR1 as LGHNA and CDR2 as YSLEER. This CDR3 has 16 residues. Trimming stripped 0 bases from V and 4 bases from J, with 12 bases between. The PCR employed 60 Vbeta primers together with 13 Jbeta primers. Profiling relied on immunoSEQ multiplex PCR, and the TCRdb table lists in-frame clones only, not all of them. The data show around 150,000 clones, more than 60% seen once. The chain carries TRBV4-3 and TRBJ2-2, with a weak D call TRBD1 (6 bases). The origin of this receptor is a male donor in good health and CMV-seronegative. The sequencing sample was made of PBMCs. The CDR3 reads CASSQDPWTATGELFF. CDR3 in DNA: TGCGCCAGCAGCCAAGATCCCTGGACAGCCACCGGGGAGCTGTTTTTT.